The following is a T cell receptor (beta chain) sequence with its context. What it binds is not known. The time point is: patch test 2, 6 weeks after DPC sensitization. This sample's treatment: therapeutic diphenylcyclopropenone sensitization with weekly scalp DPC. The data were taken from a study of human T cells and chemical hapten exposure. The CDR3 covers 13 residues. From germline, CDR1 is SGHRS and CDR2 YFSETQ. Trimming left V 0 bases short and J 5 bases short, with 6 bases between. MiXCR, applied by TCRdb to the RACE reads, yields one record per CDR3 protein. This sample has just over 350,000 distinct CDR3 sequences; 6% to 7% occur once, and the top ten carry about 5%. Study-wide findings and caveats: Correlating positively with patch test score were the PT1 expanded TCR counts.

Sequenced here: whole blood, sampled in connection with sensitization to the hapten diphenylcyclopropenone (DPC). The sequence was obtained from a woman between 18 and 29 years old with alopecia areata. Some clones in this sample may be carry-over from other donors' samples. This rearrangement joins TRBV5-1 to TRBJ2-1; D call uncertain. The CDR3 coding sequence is TGCGCCAGCAGCTTGGAAATTGACAATGAGCAGTTCTTC. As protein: CASSLEIDNEQFF. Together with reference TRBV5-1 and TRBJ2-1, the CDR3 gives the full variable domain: KAGVTQTPRYLIKTRGQQVTLSCSPISGHRSVSWYQQTPGQGLQFLFEYFSETQRNKGNFPGRFSGRQFSNSRSEMNVSTLELGDSALYLCASSLEIDNEQFFGPGTRLTVL.